This T cell receptor beta chain was sequenced during a study of monozygotic twins with inflammatory bowel disease. This CDR3 is 13 amino acids long. Germline V CDR1 and CDR2: SEHNR, FQNEAQ (reference sequence). The authors made each sample's cDNA in eight separate reactions. Following a re-call of the 5' RACE reads, TCRdb has one entry per CDR3 protein and lacks DNA. The table for this sample gives about 300,000 distinct CDR3 sequences. This receptor was obtained from a human donor with ulcerative colitis or Crohn's disease, or a healthy co-twin of an affected twin (not recorded which). The V call is TRBV7-9, the J call TRBJ2-7; with no DNA, the TCRdb D assignment of TRBD1 cannot be verified. The sequenced material came from blood. The CDR3 here is CASSPDGAYEQYF.